This TCR beta chain was found in a study of T cell responses to AZD1222 COVID-19 vaccine. Study results and caveats: Donors, mostly white British, included more females; clonal diversity was possibly underestimated.

Profiling relied on immunoSEQ multiplex PCR, and the TCRdb table lists in-frame clones only, not all of them. The sample includes over 50,000 clones, 81% of them seen just once. The germline V gene encodes CDR1 SEHNR and CDR2 FQNEAQ (reference sequence). The trim removed 5 bases at V and 0 bases at J, leaving 8 bases unmatched. The CDR3 is 19 amino acids. On this clone: Its cognate antigen is unknown.

This clonotype originated in an adult who received the AZD1222 COVID-19 vaccine. Sequenced here: peripheral blood, sampled 28 days after the second AZD1222 dose. This sequence joins TRBV7-9 and TRBJ2-2; 14 bases align to TRBD2. The CDR3 sequence is CASSQTGTSGRANTGELFF. As DNA, the CDR3 is TGTGCCAGCAGCCAAACCGGGACTAGCGGGAGAGCGAACACCGGGGAGCTGTTTTTT. The full variable domain, its missing parts supplied by reference TRBV7-9 and TRBJ2-2, is DTGVSQNPRHKITKRGQNVTFRCDPISEHNRLYWYRQTLGQGPEFLTYFQNEAQLEKSRLLSDRFSAERPKGSFSTLEIQRTEQGDSAMYLCASSQTGTSGRANTGELFFGEGSRLTVL.